The 6 T cell receptor beta chains reported below all come from one sample, sequenced in a study of beta chain features in type 1 diabetes. The investigators reverse transcribed all of the isolated RNA, so they sequenced expressed TCRB transcripts. Clones were sequenced by immunoSEQ multiplex PCR, and TCRdb holds only the in-frame ones, with some missing. This sample yields under 300,000 clones, of which approximately 8.1% are seen a single time; more than 0.9% belongs to the top ten. Sequencing was performed on central memory CD4+ T cells from blood. These receptors came from a woman younger than 30 in good health.

V usage is TRBV7-5 and J usage is TRBJ2-7; TRBD2, as called in the table, went unchecked against the DNA. TRBV7-5 is a pseudogene locus. The CDR3 has 15 residues. The CDR3 spells CVRSLGSESSYEQYV. For the CDR3, the DNA is TGTGTCAGAAGCTTAGGGAGTGAGAGCTCCTACGAGCAGTACGTC.

This clone was found a few times. The chain links TRBV18 to TRBJ2-7, with D tentatively TRBD1 or TRBD2 (5 bases each). The CDR3 is made up of 15 amino acids. In germline, CDR1 is KGHSH, CDR2 LQKENI. Trimming left V 2 bases short and J 2 bases short, with 13 bases between. The CDR3 spells CASSPWGLRAYEQYF. DNA for the CDR3: TGTGCCAGCTCACCATGGGGGTTGAGGGCCTACGAGCAGTACTTC.

The chain couples TRBV2 to TRBJ1-2; D call uncertain. Germline assignment: CDR1 SNHLY and CDR2 FYNNEI. This CDR3 region has 14 residues. V lost 5 bases to trimming and J lost 0 bases, with 10 bases between them. Here the CDR3 DNA reads TGTGCCAGCAGTACCGCCAGAACTAACTATGGCTACACCTTC. This sequence encodes CASSTARTNYGYTF.

This clone was found many times. Additional DNA sequences in this sample encode the identical CDR3. This chain joins TRBV30 and TRBJ1-5; D perhaps matches TRBD1 (5 bases). Germline V gene lookup returns CDR1 GTSNPN and CDR2 SVGIG (reference sequence). This CDR3 is built from 13 residues. Trimming took 0 bases from V and 4 from J, leaving 7 bases between them. CDR3 in DNA: TGTGCCTGGAGTGTCAGGGAGAATCAGCCCCAGCATTTT. Its translation is CAWSVRENQPQHF.

This clone was counted many times. This rearrangement joins TRBV28 to TRBJ1-2; D is uncertain. Per germline, CDR1 MDHEN and CDR2 SYDVKM. Trimming removed 8 bases at V and 6 bases at J, with 7 bases between. The CDR3 extends over 10 amino acids. CDR3 amino acids: CASYLHGYTF. The DNA of the CDR3 is TGTGCCAGCTACCTCCATGGCTACACCTTC.

This clone was picked up a small number of times. J is TRBJ2-6 and V is TRBV5-1; D call uncertain. The V end lost 3 bases, the J end lost 4 bases, and 11 bases lay between the germline ends. The CDR3 covers 15 residues. In germline, CDR1 is SGHRS, CDR2 YFSETQ. The CDR3 protein is CASSYQDPGANVLTF. The CDR3, as DNA: TGCGCCAGCAGCTATCAGGACCCGGGGGCCAACGTCCTGACTTTC.